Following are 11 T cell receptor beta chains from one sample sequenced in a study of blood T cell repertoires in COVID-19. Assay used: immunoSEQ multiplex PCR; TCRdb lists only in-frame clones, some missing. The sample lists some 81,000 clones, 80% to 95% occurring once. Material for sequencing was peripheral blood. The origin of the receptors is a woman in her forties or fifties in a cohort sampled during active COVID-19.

DNA for the CDR3: TGTGCCAGCAGCTACCAGGGGAAATCTGGAAACACCATATATTTT. Protein product: CASSYQGKSGNTIYF. The chain is built from TRBV11-2 and TRBJ1-3, with D tentatively TRBD1 (6 bases). V was shortened by 4 bases and J by 1 base, with 11 bases between the two germline ends. The CDR3 covers 15 residues. From germline, CDR1 is SGHAT and CDR2 FQNNGV.

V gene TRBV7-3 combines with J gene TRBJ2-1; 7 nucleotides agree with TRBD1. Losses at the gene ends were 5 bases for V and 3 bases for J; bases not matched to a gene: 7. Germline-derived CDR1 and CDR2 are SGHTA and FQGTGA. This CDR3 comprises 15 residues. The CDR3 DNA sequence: TGTGCCAGCAGCCCTCGGACAGGCTACTACAATGAGCAGTTCTTC. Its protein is CASSPRTGYYNEQFF. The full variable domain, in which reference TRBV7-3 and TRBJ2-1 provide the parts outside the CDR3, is GAGVSQTPSNKVTEKGKYVELRCDPISGHTALYWYRQSLGQGPEFLIYFQGTGAADDSGLPNDRFFAVRPEGSVSTLKIQRTERGDSAVYLCASSPRTGYYNEQFFGPGTRLTVL.

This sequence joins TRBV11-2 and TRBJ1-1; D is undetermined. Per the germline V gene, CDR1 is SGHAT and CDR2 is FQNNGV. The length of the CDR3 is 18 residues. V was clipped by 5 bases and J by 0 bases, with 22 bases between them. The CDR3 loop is CASSQDGLSVTLNTEAFF. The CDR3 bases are TGTGCCAGCAGCCAGGACGGACTGTCGGTAACATTGAACACTGAAGCTTTCTTT. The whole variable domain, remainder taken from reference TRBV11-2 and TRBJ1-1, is EAGVAQSPRYKIIEKRQSVAFWCNPISGHATLYWYQQILGQGPKLLIQFQNNGVVDDSQLPKDRFSAERLKGVDSTLKIQPAKLEDSAVYLCASSQDGLSVTLNTEAFFGQGTRLTVV.

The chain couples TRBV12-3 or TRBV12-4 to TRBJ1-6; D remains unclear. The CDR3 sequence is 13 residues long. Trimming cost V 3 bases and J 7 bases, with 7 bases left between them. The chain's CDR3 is CASSFNRNSPLHF. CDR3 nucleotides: TGTGCCAGCAGTTTCAACAGAAATTCACCCCTCCACTTT.

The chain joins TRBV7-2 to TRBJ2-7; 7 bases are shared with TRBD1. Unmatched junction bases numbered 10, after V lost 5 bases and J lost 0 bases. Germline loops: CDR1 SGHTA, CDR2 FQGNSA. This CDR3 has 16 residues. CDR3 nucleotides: TGTGCCAGCAGCCTTCAAGGGACAGATACCTCCTACGAGCAGTACTTC. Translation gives CASSLQGTDTSYEQYF.

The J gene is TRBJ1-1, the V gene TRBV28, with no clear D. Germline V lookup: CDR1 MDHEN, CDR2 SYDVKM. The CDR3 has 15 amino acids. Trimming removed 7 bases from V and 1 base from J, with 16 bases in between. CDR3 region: CASIPGGQSNTEAFF. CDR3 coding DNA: TGTGCCAGCATTCCGGGCGGGCAGTCGAACACTGAAGCTTTCTTT.

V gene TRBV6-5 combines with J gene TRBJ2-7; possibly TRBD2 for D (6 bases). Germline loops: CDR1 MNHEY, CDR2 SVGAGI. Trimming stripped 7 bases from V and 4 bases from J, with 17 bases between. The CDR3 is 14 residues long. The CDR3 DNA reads TGTGCCAGCAATCCCGGCGGGAATAGGTACGAGCAGTACTTC. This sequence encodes CASNPGGNRYEQYF.

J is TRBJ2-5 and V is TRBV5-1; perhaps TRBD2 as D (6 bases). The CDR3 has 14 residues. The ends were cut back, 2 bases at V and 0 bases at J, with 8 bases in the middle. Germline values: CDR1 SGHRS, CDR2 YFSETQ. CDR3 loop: CASSFRGNQETQYF. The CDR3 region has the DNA TGCGCCAGCAGCTTTCGGGGGAACCAAGAGACCCAGTACTTC.

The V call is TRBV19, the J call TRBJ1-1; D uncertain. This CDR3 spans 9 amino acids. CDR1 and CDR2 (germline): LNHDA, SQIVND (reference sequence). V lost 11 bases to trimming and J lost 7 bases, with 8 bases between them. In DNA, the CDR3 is TGTGCCCTAGGAGATGAAGCTTTCTTT. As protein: CALGDEAFF.

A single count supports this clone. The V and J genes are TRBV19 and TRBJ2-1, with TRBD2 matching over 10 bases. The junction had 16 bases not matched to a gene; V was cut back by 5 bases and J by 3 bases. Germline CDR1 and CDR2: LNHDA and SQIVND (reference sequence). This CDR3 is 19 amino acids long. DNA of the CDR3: TGTGCCAGTAGTCGACGGGGAGGAGCGGGAGGGGTTTTCTACAATGAGCAGTTCTTC. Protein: CASSRRGGAGGVFYNEQFF.

Written as DNA, the CDR3 is TGTGCCAGCAGCTTAGTAGGGAGAAGTGTACAGGGCTACACCTTC. Translating it yields CASSLVGRSVQGYTF. The genes are TRBV13 and TRBJ1-2; D call uncertain. Germline assignment: CDR1 PRHDT and CDR2 FYEKMQ (reference sequence). The CDR3 contains 15 residues. V was cut by 1 base and J by 8 bases, with 17 bases left in between.